The 2 T cell receptor beta chains below come from one sample, sequenced in a study of CD8+ T cells in alopecia areata. Documented treatment: oral pan-JAK inhibitor, 5-10 mg twice daily. RNA, once extracted, was reverse transcribed into cDNA for use as the sequencing template. Produced via immunoSEQ multiplex PCR; TCRdb's table is partial and in-frame only. The table shows 95,000 to 100,000 clones, with about 58% occurring only once. Here the sequenced sample was CD8+ T cells sorted from blood, taken at week 4, from a patient treated with tofacitinib. These receptors all stem from a human donor with alopecia areata.

The chain recombines TRBV25-1 with TRBJ2-7; possibly TRBD1 for D (5 bases). There are 11 residues in the CDR3. Trimming cost V 6 bases and J 3 bases, with 6 bases left between them. Germline V CDR1 and CDR2: MGHDK, SYGVNS. CDR3 protein: CASSQGYEQYF. The CDR3 DNA is TGTGCCAGCAGCCAGGGCTACGAGCAGTACTTC.

The rearrangement joins TRBV28 to TRBJ2-5; D is perhaps TRBD1 or TRBD2 (5 bases each). The CDR3 length is 12 residues. Germline CDR1 reads MDHEN; CDR2 reads SYDVKM. The germline V and J ends were trimmed by 3 bases and 4 bases, with 6 bases remaining between them. The chain's CDR3 is CASSFGGETQYF. CDR3 nucleotides: TGTGCCAGCAGTTTTGGGGGAGAGACCCAGTACTTC. Based on the CDR3 plus reference TRBV28 and TRBJ2-5, the full variable domain is DVKVTQSSRYLVKRTGEKVFLECVQDMDHENMFWYRQDPGLGLRLIYFSYDVKMKEKGDIPEGYSVSREKKERFSLILESASTNQTSMYLCASSFGGETQYFGPGTRLLVL.